This T cell receptor beta chain is from a study of high-grade serous ovarian cancer treatment subgroups. The wider study: Mean per sample: about 14,000 reads, some 7,500 unique TCR beta rearrangements.

The protocol was immunoSEQ multiplex PCR, while the TCRdb copy is restricted to in-frame clones and leaves out a portion. The sample yields several thousand clones, roughly 79% seen once. There are 16 residues in the CDR3. Looked up from germline, CDR1 is MRHNA and CDR2 is SNTAGT. V shed 0 bases and J 1 base; nucleotides not matched to a gene: 1. A remark on this clone: Its antigen remains unknown.

Tumor samples were obtained before definitive surgery or chemotherapy. Study results and limitations: Without spatial data, bulk sequencing limits insight into HGSC tumor diversity. Repertoire analysis covered CDR3 alone, not CDR1 or CDR2. Repertoire similarity ranged roughly 0.095 to 0.8 between tumors of one patient.

Source material: tumor tissue. The chain joins TRBV6-4 to TRBJ2-1, with 9 bases lining up with TRBD1. The TCR was taken from a human donor with high-grade serous ovarian cancer. CDR3 residues: CASSDSGTGSYNEQFF. The DNA for the CDR3 is TGTGCCAGCAGTGACTCCGGGACAGGGTCCTACAATGAGCAGTTCTTC.